The TCR beta chain under discussion was sequenced for a study of shared clonotypes between healthy human individuals. In the case of this clone: Its antigen is not known.

Overall study results and limits: Sampling covered blood only; tissue repertoires likely differ.

The assay was immunoSEQ multiplex PCR, and TCRdb's table has in-frame clones only and misses some. The sample has over a million clones; more than 65% are singletons. The CDR3 runs to 14 residues. Germline V gives CDR1 MGHDK, CDR2 SYGVNS. The V and J ends lost 4 bases and 0 bases respectively, with 9 bases between them. This receptor was obtained from a man younger than 35 in good health. J is TRBJ1-1 and V is TRBV25-1; D not certain. Material for sequencing was memory CD4+ T cells sorted from blood. Subset specified: CD45RA-negative fraction. CDR3 DNA: TGTGCCAGCAGTGTCGGGGAGGTGAACACTGAAGCTTTCTTT. Protein sequence: CASSVGEVNTEAFF.